These 32 T cell receptor beta chains share one sample of origin, sequenced in a study of blood T cells in healthy people across ages. Alongside a J-beta primer mix, a sample-barcoded 5' primer served in a second PCR lasting 7 to 11 cycles. TCRdb ran MiXCR on the 5' RACE reads and lists one entry per CDR3 protein. In the table there are 800,000 to 950,000 distinct CDR3 sequences, 25% to 35% of which are singletons. The data were also submitted as part of a second study, on T cells of mothers and their children.

Sequenced: blood. The receptors were gathered from a woman in her forties in good health.

The sample holds a few counts of this clonotype. In DNA, the CDR3 is TGTGCCAGCAGCGGCAGGGGGCAAAACAATGAGCAGTTCTTC. It codes for CASSGRGQNNEQFF. The rearrangement uses TRBV5-5 and TRBJ2-1, with TRBD1 matching over 8 bases. V trimming: 4 bases; J trimming: 5 bases; junction bases outside the gene matches: 5. This CDR3 is 14 amino acids long. CDR1 is SGHKS, CDR2 YYEKEE, per germline (reference sequence).

This chain joins TRBV20-1 and TRBJ2-1; 10 nucleotides match TRBD2. V dropped 5 bases and J dropped 1; count of bases not matched to a gene: 8. Germline CDR1 and CDR2: DFQATT and SNEGSKA (reference sequence). This CDR3 contains 16 residues. The CDR3 nucleotides are TGCAGTGCTCAAGAACTAGCGGGGAATTCCTACAATGAGCAGTTCTTC. Translation: CSAQELAGNSYNEQFF.

This chain connects TRBV20-1 to TRBJ2-1; 7 nucleotides line up with TRBD1. CDR1 and CDR2 from the germline V gene are DFQATT and SNEGSKA (reference sequence). The CDR3 sequence is 13 residues long. Trimming cost V 3 bases and J 7 bases; bases outside gene matches: 6. The CDR3 spells CSASSGTANEQFF. The CDR3 nucleotides read TGCAGTGCTAGCTCCGGGACAGCGAATGAGCAGTTCTTC.

This clonotype was detected only a few times. The rearrangement links TRBV5-1 to TRBJ2-3; no firm D call. Trimming cost V 7 bases and J 9 bases, with 12 bases left between them. The germline gives CDR1 SGHRS, CDR2 YFSETQ. The CDR3 is 11 amino acids. CDR3 region: CASGPGSTQYF. CDR3 DNA sequence: TGCGCCAGCGGACCGGGCTCAACGCAGTATTTT.

The CDR3 loop reads CASSKKNTGELFF. CDR3 coding DNA: TGTGCCAGCAGTAAAAAAAACACCGGGGAGCTGTTTTTT. The chain employs TRBV6-4 and TRBJ2-2, with no clear D. V shed 5 bases and J shed 2 bases, with 6 bases lying between them. Per germline, CDR1 MRHNA and CDR2 SNTAGT. The CDR3 has 13 residues.

The chain recombines TRBV5-1 with TRBJ2-5; no firm D call. There are 16 residues in the CDR3. Deletions cut 4 bases from V and 2 bases from J, with 18 bases between. Per the germline V gene, CDR1 is SGHRS and CDR2 is YFSETQ. The CDR3 sequence: CASSRLTTIPQETQYF. CDR3 nucleotide sequence: TGCGCCAGCAGCCGACTTACAACAATCCCTCAAGAGACCCAGTACTTC.

This clonotype was recorded at least ten times. The chain has TRBV5-1 and TRBJ2-3; TRBD1 matches at 9 bases. Losses at the gene ends were 5 bases for V and 6 bases for J; bases not matched to a gene: 7. CDR1 SGHRS and CDR2 YFSETQ come from the germline V gene. CDR3 size: 14 residues. CDR3 residues: CASSGTGKEDTQYF. The CDR3 nucleotides are TGCGCCAGCAGTGGGACAGGGAAAGAGGATACGCAGTATTTT.

This clonotype has at least ten counts. V usage is TRBV3-1 and J usage is TRBJ2-6; 10 bases line up with TRBD2. The germline V gene has CDR1 LGHDT and CDR2 YNNKEL (reference sequence). The V segment lost 4 bases and the J segment 0 bases; nucleotides outside the gene matches: 6. This CDR3 spans 18 amino acids. CDR3 region: CASSPFSGGSSGANVLTF. CDR3 nucleotide sequence: TGTGCCAGCAGCCCATTTAGCGGGGGGAGCTCTGGGGCCAACGTCCTGACTTTC.

This chain links TRBV6-2 or TRBV6-3 with TRBJ2-1; tentative D call: TRBD1 (6 bases). Trimming stripped 2 bases from V and 9 bases from J, with 14 bases between. In germline, CDR1 is MNHEY, CDR2 SVGEGT. CDR3 length: 14 residues. The CDR3 region has the DNA TGTGCCAGCAGTTACAGCGAGCCCAGGGGTGAGCAGTTCTTC. Protein: CASSYSEPRGEQFF.

The chain links TRBV9 to TRBJ2-1; D ambiguous. CDR3 length equals 12 residues. Trimming pared 2 bases from V and 9 bases from J, leaving 9 bases between. Germline loops: CDR1 SGDLS, CDR2 YYNGEE. For the CDR3, the DNA is TGTGCCAGCAGCGTGATGGCAAGTGAGCAGTTCTTC. It is translated as CASSVMASEQFF.

This clonotype was seen at least ten times. This rearrangement joins TRBV6-6 to TRBJ1-1; TRBD1 matches at 8 bases. V was pared by 2 bases and J by 4 bases, with 3 bases of the junction left unmatched. The germline V gene encodes CDR1 MNHNY and CDR2 SVGAGI (reference sequence). This CDR3 is built from 14 residues. Here the CDR3 DNA reads TGTGCCAGCAGTTACACAGGGGGATTCACTGAAGCTTTCTTT. Translation gives CASSYTGGFTEAFF.

Worth noting for this clonotype: With a much larger clone just one base away, this may be a read error. This chain connects TRBV20-1 to TRBJ1-2; a possible D gene is TRBD1 (6 bases). Germline V gene lookup returns CDR1 DFQATT and CDR2 SNEGSKA (reference sequence). The CDR3 has 12 residues. V lost 4 bases and J 4 bases, leaving 10 bases between the germline ends. In DNA form, the CDR3 reads TGCAGTGCTACGGGACACATCTATGGCTACACCTTC. This gives the protein CSATGHIYGYTF.

At least ten counts were recorded for this clonotype. The rearrangement uses TRBV12-3 or TRBV12-4 and TRBJ2-7, with a tentative D call TRBD1 (6 bases). V lost 3 bases and J lost 5, with 17 bases in between. This CDR3 has 15 amino acids. DNA of the CDR3: TGTGCCAGCAGTTTCCGGGCAGGGGTCATCGACGAGCAGTACTTC. This codes for CASSFRAGVIDEQYF.

The chain links TRBV19 to TRBJ1-5; 11 positions agree with TRBD1. The germline V gene encodes CDR1 LNHDA and CDR2 SQIVND (reference sequence). J gave up 7 bases and V 6 bases, and 8 bases lay outside the gene matches. There are 15 residues in the CDR3. The CDR3 DNA reads TGTGCCAGTAGGGCCTTGGACAGGGGGCTGCAGCCCCAGCATTTT. Translation: CASRALDRGLQPQHF.

V is TRBV5-6 and J is TRBJ2-7; perhaps D is TRBD1 or TRBD2 (5 bases each). The CDR3 contains 14 residues. The germline CDR1 and CDR2 sequences are SGHDT and YYEEEE. Trimming removed 2 bases from V and 3 bases from J, with 12 bases in between. The CDR3 protein is CASSFAGRNYEQYF. The CDR3 region has the DNA TGTGCCAGCAGCTTCGCAGGGAGAAACTACGAGCAGTACTTC. Full variable domain (outside the CDR3, taken from reference TRBV5-6 and TRBJ2-7): DAGVTQSPTHLIKTRGQQVTLRCSPKSGHDTVSWYQQALGQGPQFIFQYYEEEERQRGNFPDRFSGHQFPNYSSELNVNALLLGDSALYLCASSFAGRNYEQYFGPGTRLTVT.

V and J are TRBV12-3 or TRBV12-4 and TRBJ2-4; D is perhaps TRBD1 (7 bases). CDR3 length: 23 amino acids. The germline V and J ends were trimmed by 4 bases and 1 base, with 35 bases remaining between them. The CDR3 DNA sequence: TGTGCCAGCAGTTCCCGCCCAACTCTTACAGGGGACTTAAGGGTTGGGGCCAAAAACATTCAGTACTTC. Protein: CASSSRPTLTGDLRVGAKNIQYF.

This clonotype was seen repeatedly, ten times or more. V usage is TRBV9 and J usage is TRBJ1-2; a weak D match, TRBD1 (5 bases). Germline V lookup: CDR1 SGDLS, CDR2 YYNGEE. CDR3 size: 14 residues. V lost 0 bases and J 3 bases, leaving 9 bases between the germline ends. As DNA, the CDR3 is TGTGCCAGCAGCGTAGCATGGGGCGACTATGGCTACACCTTC. Translating gives CASSVAWGDYGYTF.

The chain links TRBV20-1 to TRBJ2-1, with 10 bases identical to TRBD2. The CDR3 covers 18 residues. Trimming at V came to 0 bases and at J to 3 bases, leaving 11 bases not matched to a gene. CDR1 DFQATT and CDR2 SNEGSKA come from the germline V gene (reference sequence). CDR3 sequence: CSARDRASGGAVYNEQFF. CDR3 bases: TGCAGTGCTAGAGATCGGGCCAGCGGGGGGGCCGTCTACAATGAGCAGTTCTTC.

The V and J genes are TRBV7-9 and TRBJ1-1; D unclear. Trimming cost V 1 base and J 1 base, with 13 bases left between them. This CDR3 has 16 amino acids. The germline CDR1 and CDR2 sequences are SEHNR and FQNEAQ (reference sequence). The CDR3 sequence is CASSLVSWAGNTEAFF. CDR3 coding DNA: TGTGCCAGCAGCTTAGTTTCGTGGGCCGGGAACACTGAAGCTTTCTTT.

The chain has TRBV20-1 and TRBJ1-6; D unclear. V lost 1 base, J lost 4 bases, and 11 bases lay in between. The CDR3 covers 15 residues. Per germline, CDR1 DFQATT and CDR2 SNEGSKA (reference sequence). As DNA, the CDR3 is TGCAGTGCTAGAGCCCTCTCCGCATATAATTCACCCCTCCACTTT. Translation: CSARALSAYNSPLHF.

Note on this clonotype: An end of the junction does not agree with germline; a read error may underlie this. The CDR3 sequence is CASSPGTSYEQDF. The CDR3, as DNA: TGCGCCAGCAGCCCTGGGACTTCCTACGAGCAGGACTTC. The rearrangement joins TRBV5-1 to TRBJ2-7, with a tentative D call TRBD2 (6 bases). Germline-derived CDR1 and CDR2 are SGHRS and YFSETQ. The CDR3 contains 13 residues.

V is TRBV7-2 and J is TRBJ1-6, with D unclear. Trimming shortened V by 5 bases and J by 0 bases, and 11 bases separated the two germline ends. This CDR3 region has 16 residues. CDR1 and CDR2 from the germline V gene are SGHTA and FQGNSA. The CDR3 sequence: CASSPWRGSYNSPLHF. The CDR3 coding sequence is TGTGCCAGCAGCCCCTGGAGAGGCTCCTATAATTCACCCCTCCACTTT.

For this clonotype: Given a much more abundant clone one base away, this may be a read error. The chain is built from TRBV7-2 and TRBJ2-5; TRBD1 agrees at 9 bases. The J call is uncertain, as TRBJ2-1 better fits the DNA end. This CDR3 region has 15 residues. Per the germline V gene, CDR1 is SGHTA and CDR2 is FQGNSA. Here the CDR3 DNA reads TGTGCCAGCAGCTTAAACACAGGGGGCTTGGAGACCCAGTTCTTC. It yields the protein CASSLNTGGLETQFF.

This clonotype was counted at least ten times. The gene calls are TRBV29-1 and TRBJ1-2; the match to TRBD1 covers 12 bases. Germline V gene sequence: CDR1 SQVTM, CDR2 ANQGSEA. The CDR3 sequence is 17 residues long. Germline trimming cut 5 bases from V and 7 bases from J; bases unmatched to any gene: 17. The CDR3 DNA follows: TGCAGCGTTCGCCCCGGGACAGGGGGCGCGGTGGGAGCTGGCTACACCTTC. As protein: CSVRPGTGGAVGAGYTF.

The table lists this clonotype with a few counts. The V call is TRBV6-2 or TRBV6-3, the J call TRBJ2-5; D possibly corresponds to TRBD1 (6 bases). The V gene lost 4 bases and the J gene lost 5 bases, with 14 bases spanning the gap. This CDR3 is built from 14 residues. The germline V gene encodes CDR1 MNHEY and CDR2 SVGEGT. This CDR3 reads CASSLTGRFETQYF. The CDR3 region has the DNA TGTGCCAGCAGTTTGACAGGACGCTTCGAGACCCAGTACTTC.

In its sample, this clonotype was seen many times. The V and J genes are TRBV4-3 and TRBJ2-1; 7 positions match TRBD1. J gave up 12 bases and V 0 bases, and 5 bases lay outside the gene matches. The CDR3 runs 13 residues. CDR1 is LGHNA, CDR2 YSLEER, per germline. CDR3 amino acids: CASSQDQQGRQFF. The CDR3 DNA sequence: TGCGCCAGCAGCCAAGATCAACAGGGGAGGCAGTTCTTC.

The chain couples TRBV12-3 or TRBV12-4 to TRBJ1-5, with unresolved D. Between the trimmed V and J ends, which lost 3 bases and 6 bases, there was a span of 9 bases. The CDR3 is 13 residues long. Written as DNA, the CDR3 is TGTGCCAGCAGTTTTGGGCTTGGTCAGCCCCAGCATTTT. It codes for CASSFGLGQPQHF.

This clonotype was seen at least ten times. J is TRBJ1-5 and V is TRBV12-5; no firm D call. Germline V gene lookup returns CDR1 LGHNT and CDR2 FRNRAP. Trimming left V 6 bases short and J 2 bases short, with 11 bases between. This CDR3 has 14 amino acids. The DNA of the CDR3 is TGTGCTAGTGGACCTGAGGGTGGCAATCAGCCCCAGCATTTT. It encodes CASGPEGGNQPQHF.

This clonotype was counted only a few times. The rearrangement links TRBV18 to TRBJ2-3; D gene uncertain. This CDR3 has 15 residues. The germline gives CDR1 KGHSH, CDR2 LQKENI. V shed 0 bases and J shed 1 base, with 8 bases lying between them. DNA for the CDR3: TGTGCCAGCTCACCACCGCGCCGGGGCACAGATACGCAGTATTTT. As protein: CASSPPRRGTDTQYF.

This clonotype was seen ten or more times. The chain employs TRBV5-1 and TRBJ1-2; 8 positions agree with TRBD1. V lost 4 bases and J lost 3; bases outside the gene matches: 14. Germline assignment: CDR1 SGHRS and CDR2 YFSETQ. This CDR3 contains 17 residues. DNA of the CDR3: TGCGCCAGCAGCAAAGACAATTGGACAGGGAGTCACTATGGCTACACCTTC. It translates to CASSKDNWTGSHYGYTF.

The chain uses TRBV6-5 and TRBJ1-5, with TRBD1 matching over 8 bases. V dropped 4 bases and J dropped 0; count of bases not matched to a gene: 5. This CDR3 contains 16 residues. Germline V CDR1 and CDR2: MNHEY, SVGAGI. The chain's CDR3 is CASSSGQGFSNQPQHF. CDR3 nucleotide sequence: TGTGCCAGCAGTTCCGGACAGGGTTTTAGCAATCAGCCCCAGCATTTT.

This clonotype came up many times. This chain connects TRBV29-1 to TRBJ2-7, with 7 positions matching TRBD2. From germline, CDR1 is SQVTM and CDR2 ANQGSEA. With V trimmed by 6 bases and J by 3 bases, 11 bases remained unmatched. CDR3 length equals 14 residues. The CDR3 DNA reads as TGCAGCGTCGGGGAGGGACGGGACCTCTACGAGCAGTACTTC. Translation: CSVGEGRDLYEQYF.